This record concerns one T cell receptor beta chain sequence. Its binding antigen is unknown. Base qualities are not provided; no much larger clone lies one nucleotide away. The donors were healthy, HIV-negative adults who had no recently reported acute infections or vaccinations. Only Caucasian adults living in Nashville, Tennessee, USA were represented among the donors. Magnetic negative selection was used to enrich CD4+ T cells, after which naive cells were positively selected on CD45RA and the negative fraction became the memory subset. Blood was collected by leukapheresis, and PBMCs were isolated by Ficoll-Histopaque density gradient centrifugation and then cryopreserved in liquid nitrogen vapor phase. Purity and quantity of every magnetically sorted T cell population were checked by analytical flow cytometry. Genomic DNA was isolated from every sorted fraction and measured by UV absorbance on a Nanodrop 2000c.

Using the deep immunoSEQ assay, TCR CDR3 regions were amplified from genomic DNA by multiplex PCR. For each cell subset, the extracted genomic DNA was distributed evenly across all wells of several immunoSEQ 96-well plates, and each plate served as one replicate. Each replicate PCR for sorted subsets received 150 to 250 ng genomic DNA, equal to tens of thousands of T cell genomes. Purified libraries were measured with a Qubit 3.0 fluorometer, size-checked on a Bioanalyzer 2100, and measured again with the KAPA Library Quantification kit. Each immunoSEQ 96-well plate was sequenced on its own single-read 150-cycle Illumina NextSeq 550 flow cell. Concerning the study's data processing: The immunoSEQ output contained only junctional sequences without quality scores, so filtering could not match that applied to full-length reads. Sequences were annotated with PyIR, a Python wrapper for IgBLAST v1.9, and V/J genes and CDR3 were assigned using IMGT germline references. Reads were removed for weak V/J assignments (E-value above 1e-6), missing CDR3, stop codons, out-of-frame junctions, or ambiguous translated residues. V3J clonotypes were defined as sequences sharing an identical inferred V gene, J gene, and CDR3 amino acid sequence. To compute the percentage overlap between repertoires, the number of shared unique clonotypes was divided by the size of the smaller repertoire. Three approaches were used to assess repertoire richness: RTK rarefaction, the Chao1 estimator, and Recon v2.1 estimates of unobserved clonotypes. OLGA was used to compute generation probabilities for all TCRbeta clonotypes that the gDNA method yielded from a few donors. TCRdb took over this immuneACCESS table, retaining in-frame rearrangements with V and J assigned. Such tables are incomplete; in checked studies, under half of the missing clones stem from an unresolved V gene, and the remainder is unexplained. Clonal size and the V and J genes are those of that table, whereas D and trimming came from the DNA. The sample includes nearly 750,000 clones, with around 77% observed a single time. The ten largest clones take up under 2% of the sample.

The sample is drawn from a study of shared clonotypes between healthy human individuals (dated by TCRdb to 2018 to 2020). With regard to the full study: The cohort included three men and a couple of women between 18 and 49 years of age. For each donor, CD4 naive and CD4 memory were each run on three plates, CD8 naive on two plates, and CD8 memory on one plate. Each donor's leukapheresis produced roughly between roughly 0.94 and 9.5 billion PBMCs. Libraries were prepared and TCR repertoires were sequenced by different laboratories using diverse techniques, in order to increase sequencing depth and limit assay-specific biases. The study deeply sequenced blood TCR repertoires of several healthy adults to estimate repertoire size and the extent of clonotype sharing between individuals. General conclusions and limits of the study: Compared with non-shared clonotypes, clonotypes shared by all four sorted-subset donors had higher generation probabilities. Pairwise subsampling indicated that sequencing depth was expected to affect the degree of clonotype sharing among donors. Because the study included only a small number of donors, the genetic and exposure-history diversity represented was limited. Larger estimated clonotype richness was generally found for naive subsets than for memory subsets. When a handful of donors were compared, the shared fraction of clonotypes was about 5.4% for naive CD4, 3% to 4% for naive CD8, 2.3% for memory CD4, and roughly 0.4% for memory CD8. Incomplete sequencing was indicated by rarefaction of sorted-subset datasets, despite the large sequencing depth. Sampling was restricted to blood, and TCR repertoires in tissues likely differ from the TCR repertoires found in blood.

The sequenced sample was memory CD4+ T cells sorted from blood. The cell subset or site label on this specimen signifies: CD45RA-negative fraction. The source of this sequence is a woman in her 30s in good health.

Read as DNA, the sequence is TGTGCCATCAACGAGAGGGGGGCCAGGGACTATGGCTACACCTTC. Its protein product is CAINERGARDYGYTF. The sequence links TRBV10-3 to TRBJ1-2; the D gene is possibly TRBD1, with 6 bases matching. CDR1 and CDR2 (ENHRY, SYGVKD) derive from the germline V gene. The CDR3 starts with the cysteine, ends with the phenylalanine, and has 15 residues. The CDR3 DNA has 45 bases and is translated from base 1. V is clipped by 7 bases and J by 3 bases, and the sequence between their germline boundaries is 18 bases long.